This entry lists 15 T cell receptor beta chains sequenced from one sample in a study of molecular identifiers for immune sequencing clone quantification. TCRdb ran MiXCR on the PCR reads and lists one entry per CDR3 protein. The table lists about half a million distinct CDR3 sequences, roughly 24% of them singletons. The source material was naive CD8+ T cells from blood, with Jurkat cell RNA spiked in. This sample's subset: FACS-sorted CD8+CD4-CCR7+CD45RA+ naive T cells. These receptors all stem from a human donor in good health. Some libraries in this study had Jurkat cell RNA spiked in.

This clonotype was detected a few times. This chain links TRBV4-2 with TRBJ2-7, with D unclear. V was pared by 0 bases and J by 6 bases, with 12 bases between. The CDR3 contains 14 residues. Germline CDR1 and CDR2: LGHNA and YNFKEQ. CDR3: CASSQEGLVGEQYF. In nucleotides, the CDR3 is TGTGCCAGCAGCCAAGAGGGCCTAGTAGGCGAGCAGTACTTC.

The gene calls are TRBV13 and TRBJ2-1; no reliable D call. In germline, CDR1 is PRHDT, CDR2 FYEKMQ (reference sequence). The CDR3 has 16 residues. The V end was cut by 3 bases, the J end by 2 bases, with 14 bases between. CDR3 nucleotide sequence: TGTGCCAGCAGCTTCAATTCAGTTGCCCCCTACAATGAGCAGTTCTTC. This codes for CASSFNSVAPYNEQFF. The variable domain in full, completed from reference TRBV13 and TRBJ2-1, reads AAGVIQSPRHLIKEKRETATLKCYPIPRHDTVYWYQQGPGQDPQFLISFYEKMQSDKGSIPDRFSAQQFSDYHSELNMSSLELGDSALYFCASSFNSVAPYNEQFFGPGTRLTVL.

The table lists this clonotype with many counts. The gene calls are TRBV4-1 and TRBJ2-3; D is uncertain. V dropped 0 bases and J dropped 11 bases, with 9 bases sitting between them. The CDR3 consists of 12 residues. In germline, CDR1 is MGHRA, CDR2 YSYEKL. CDR3 DNA: TGCGCCAGCAGCCAAGAGGCCAGGATGCAGTATTTT. Translating gives CASSQEARMQYF.

The chain is built from TRBV6-5 and TRBJ2-2; TRBD2 matches at 12 bases. CDR3 size: 17 residues. Losses at the gene ends were 2 bases for V and 8 bases for J; bases not matched to a gene: 9. The germline gives CDR1 MNHEY, CDR2 SVGAGI. The CDR3 nucleotides read TGTGCCAGCAGTTACGCCCTACTAGCGGGAGGTCTAGGGGAGCTGTTTTTT. Amino acid sequence: CASSYALLAGGLGELFF.

Many counts were recorded for this clonotype. A read error may produce the germline difference seen at one junction end. V usage is TRBV7-7 and J usage is TRBJ2-4; no clear D. Per the germline V gene, CDR1 is SSHAT and CDR2 is FNYEAQ (reference sequence). The CDR3 is 18 amino acids. CDR3 in DNA: TGTGCTAGCAGCTTAGAGCAAAAGACCTTGATGGCCAAAAACATTCAGTACTTC. It is translated as CASSLEQKTLMAKNIQYF.

The V call is TRBV12-3 or TRBV12-4, the J call TRBJ1-2; perhaps TRBD1 as D (6 bases). Deletions cut 3 bases from V and 7 bases from J, with 12 bases between. The CDR3 length is 13 residues. For the CDR3, the DNA is TGTGCCAGCAGTTTTTTAACAGGGTTTGGCTACACCTTC. This translates into CASSFLTGFGYTF.

This clonotype turned up a few times. This rearrangement joins TRBV20-1 to TRBJ2-2, with TRBD2 matching over 7 bases. CDR3 length: 17 amino acids. Per the germline V gene, CDR1 is DFQATT and CDR2 is SNEGSKA (reference sequence). The ends lost 1 base at V and 6 bases at J; junction bases unmatched: 14. The CDR3 loop reads CSARVLSWEGLAGELFF. CDR3 coding DNA: TGCAGTGCTAGAGTTTTGTCGTGGGAGGGCCTGGCCGGGGAGCTGTTTTTT.

This clonotype came up many times. J is TRBJ2-5 and V is TRBV7-9; D gene uncertain. The CDR3 runs to 15 residues. Germline lookup yields CDR1 SEHNR and CDR2 FQNEAQ (reference sequence). V lost 1 base to trimming and J lost 2 bases, with 11 bases between them. The CDR3 region is CASSLETGEQETQYF. CDR3 coding DNA: TGTGCCAGCAGCTTAGAGACTGGAGAACAAGAGACCCAGTACTTC.

The rearrangement uses TRBV14 and TRBJ2-1, with a weak D call TRBD1 (5 bases). The CDR3 is 16 amino acids. Germline lookup yields CDR1 SGHDN and CDR2 FVKESK. With 0 bases removed from V and 3 bases from J, the gap between germline ends came to 12 bases. The CDR3 region is CASSQDKGLRYNEQFF. The CDR3 DNA sequence: TGTGCCAGCAGCCAAGATAAGGGGCTCCGCTACAATGAGCAGTTCTTC.

This chain links TRBV10-3 with TRBJ2-7; weak D call: TRBD2 (6 bases). The CDR3 consists of 15 residues. Trimming removed 3 bases at V and 4 bases at J, with 16 bases between. CDR1 and CDR2 (germline): ENHRY, SYGVKD. For the CDR3, the DNA is TGTGCCATCAGTGATGGTCGGGGGACTTTGTACGAGCAGTACTTC. Amino acid sequence: CAISDGRGTLYEQYF.

This sequence joins TRBV7-9 and TRBJ2-7; possible D gene TRBD2, 5 bases. The V and J ends lost 1 base and 7 bases respectively, with 14 bases between them. The CDR3 is 14 amino acids. Germline CDR1 and CDR2: SEHNR and FQNEAQ (reference sequence). CDR3 DNA sequence: TGTGCCAGCAGCTTAGTCAACACCCCGGGGGAGCAGTACTTC. Translated: CASSLVNTPGEQYF.

This clonotype was observed a handful of times. CDR3 coding DNA: TGTGCCAGCAGGACGGGACAGGGGCCGTCCTACGAGCAGTACTTC. Translated, it gives CASRTGQGPSYEQYF. The chain joins TRBV6-1 to TRBJ2-7, with 10 bases aligning to TRBD1. This CDR3 comprises 15 residues. The germline CDR1 and CDR2 sequences are MNHNS and SASEGT. The junction had 6 bases not matched to a gene; V was cut back by 6 bases and J by 1 base.

This chain connects TRBV12-3 or TRBV12-4 to TRBJ1-2; 7 bases agree with TRBD1. After removal of 3 bases from V and 1 base from J, the junction contained 5 bases not matched to a gene. The CDR3 loop spans 15 amino acids. CDR3 sequence: CASSFTGDFNYGYTF. The CDR3 coding sequence is TGTGCCAGCAGTTTCACAGGGGACTTTAACTATGGCTACACCTTC.

The DNA of the CDR3 is TGTGCCAGCAGCCCAGGGACCCTAAAACAAGAGACCCAGTACTTC. This sequence encodes CASSPGTLKQETQYF. The genes are TRBV11-3 and TRBJ2-5; either TRBD1 or TRBD2 may supply D (5 bases each). The CDR3 is made up of 15 amino acids. V lost 5 bases to trimming and J lost 2 bases, with 15 bases between them. Germline V gene sequence: CDR1 SGHNT, CDR2 YENEEA.

This clonotype appeared many times. The chain has TRBV29-1 and TRBJ2-3; D remains unclear. Germline CDR1 SQVTM, CDR2 ANQGSEA. The CDR3 spans 12 residues. Trimming removed 8 bases from V and 4 bases from J, with 13 bases in between. The CDR3 DNA reads TGCAGCATCCCACGCCCCCCAGATACGCAGTATTTT. As protein: CSIPRPPDTQYF.